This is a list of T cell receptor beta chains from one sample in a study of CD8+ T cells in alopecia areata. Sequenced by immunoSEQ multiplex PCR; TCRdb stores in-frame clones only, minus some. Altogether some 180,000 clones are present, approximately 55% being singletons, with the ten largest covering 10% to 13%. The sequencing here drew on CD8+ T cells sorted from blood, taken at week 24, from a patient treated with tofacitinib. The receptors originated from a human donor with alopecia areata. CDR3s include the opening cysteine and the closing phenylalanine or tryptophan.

cdr3_aa: CASSTQGAGSGNTIYF
v_call: TRBV2
cdr3_length: 16
j_call: TRBJ1-3

cdr3_aa: CSVPSGRGYTF
v_call: TRBV29-1
cdr3_length: 11
j_call: TRBJ1-2

cdr3_aa: CASASRNTEAFF
v_call: TRBV9
cdr3_length: 12
j_call: TRBJ1-1

cdr3_aa: CASSSVRIGVDSPLHF
v_call: TRBV27
cdr3_length: 16
j_call: TRBJ1-6

cdr3_aa: CASSRDGGGSFDEQFF
v_call: TRBV4-3
cdr3_length: 16
j_call: TRBJ2-1

cdr3_aa: CASSPDLSGGNTGELFF
v_call: TRBV9
cdr3_length: 17
j_call: TRBJ2-2

cdr3_aa: CASSQEGERAGLNTGELFF
v_call: TRBV4-1
cdr3_length: 19
j_call: TRBJ2-2

cdr3_aa: CASSTGTRNSDIPYGYTF
v_call: TRBV7-9
cdr3_length: 18
j_call: TRBJ1-2

cdr3_aa: CAWSADGDTQYF
v_call: TRBV30
cdr3_length: 12
j_call: TRBJ2-3

cdr3_aa: CASSPGTHNEQFF
v_call: TRBV9
cdr3_length: 13
j_call: TRBJ2-1